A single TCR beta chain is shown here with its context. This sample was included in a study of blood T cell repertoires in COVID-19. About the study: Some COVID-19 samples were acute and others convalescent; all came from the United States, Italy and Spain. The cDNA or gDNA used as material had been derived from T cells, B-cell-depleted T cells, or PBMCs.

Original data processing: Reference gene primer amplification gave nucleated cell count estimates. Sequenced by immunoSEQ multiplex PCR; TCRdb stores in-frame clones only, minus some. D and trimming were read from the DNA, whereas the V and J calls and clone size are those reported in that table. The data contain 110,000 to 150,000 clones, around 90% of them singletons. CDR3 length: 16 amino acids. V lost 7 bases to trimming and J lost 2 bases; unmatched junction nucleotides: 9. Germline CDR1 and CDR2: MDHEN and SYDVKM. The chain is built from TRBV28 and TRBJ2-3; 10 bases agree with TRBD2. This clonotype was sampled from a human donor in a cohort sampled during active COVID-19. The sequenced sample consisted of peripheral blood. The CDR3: CASNMNLAGATDTQYF. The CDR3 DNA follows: TGTGCCAGCAACATGAACCTAGCGGGGGCCACAGATACGCAGTATTTT.